This T cell receptor (beta chain) was identified during a study of beta chain features in type 1 diabetes. Study conclusions and caveats: For Type 1 diabetes patients, all four CD4+ subsets carried TCRB CDR3s that were moderately but significantly shorter. In patients and controls equally, PCR might favor templates that are shorter.

Trimming took off 5 bases at V and 0 bases at J, with 15 bases between the two ends. Per germline, CDR1 GTSNPN and CDR2 SVGIG (reference sequence). The CDR3 sequence is 15 residues long. TCRB transcripts that were expressed got sequenced, as all of the isolated RNA had been reverse transcribed. Sequencing of naive, central memory and regulatory T cell samples gave an average of roughly 3.5 million reads. The protocol was immunoSEQ multiplex PCR, while the TCRdb copy is restricted to in-frame clones and leaves out a portion. The repertoire holds 300,000 to 350,000 clones, with approximately 13% as singletons. This clone was picked up a small number of times. The antigen remains undetermined.

The V call is TRBV30, the J call TRBJ2-3; perhaps TRBD2 as D (6 bases). The source of this sequence is a young woman with type 1 diabetes. Sequenced sample: naive CD4+ T cells from blood. For the CDR3, the DNA is TGTGCCTGGGTGGGAGCGGGCGTGAGCACAGATACGCAGTATTTT. Its protein product is CAWVGAGVSTDTQYF.